The present TCR beta chain was sequenced within a study of cytomegalovirus exposure and HLA in healthy donors. At the level of the study: Of some 400 genotyped donors, about 80% clustered with self-reported Caucasian donors.

Use of 60 Vbeta and 13 Jbeta primers characterized the PCR. Using immunoSEQ multiplex PCR, the repertoire was profiled, and TCRdb retains in-frame clones only, with some absent. The table lists about 190,000 clones, about 81% of them singletons, with about 2.2% in the top ten. The CDR3 spans 14 residues. V shed 5 bases and J 5 bases; nucleotides not matched to a gene: 9. Germline CDR1 reads LNHNV; CDR2 reads YYDKDF (reference sequence). The sequencing sample was made of PBMCs. The V call is TRBV15, the J call TRBJ2-7; 7 positions match TRBD1. The origin of this receptor is a woman younger than 45 in good health and CMV-seronegative. The DNA of the CDR3 is TGTGCCACCAGCGGAATCGGACAGGCTGACGAGCAGTACTTC. This gives the protein CATSGIGQADEQYF.